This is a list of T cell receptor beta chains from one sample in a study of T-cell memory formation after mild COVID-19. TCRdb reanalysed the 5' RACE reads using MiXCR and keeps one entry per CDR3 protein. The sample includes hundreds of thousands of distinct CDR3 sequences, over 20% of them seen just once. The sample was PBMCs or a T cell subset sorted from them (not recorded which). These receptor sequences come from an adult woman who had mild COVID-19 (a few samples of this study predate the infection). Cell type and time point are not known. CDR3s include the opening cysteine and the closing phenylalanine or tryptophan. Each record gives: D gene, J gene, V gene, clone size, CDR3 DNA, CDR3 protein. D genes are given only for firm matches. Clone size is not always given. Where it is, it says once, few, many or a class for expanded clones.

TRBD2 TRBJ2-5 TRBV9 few TGTGCCAGCAGCGTCCCTAGCGGGGGGGAAGAGACCCAGTACTTC CASSVPSGGEETQYF
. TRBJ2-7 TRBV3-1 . TGTGCCAGCAGCCAAGTCAATCCGGACACAGCCTACGAGCAGTACTTC CASSQVNPDTAYEQYF
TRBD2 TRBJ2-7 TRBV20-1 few TGCAGTGCTACGAGACTAGCGGAGGTTCTCCTTTCCTACGAGCAGTACTTC CSATRLAEVLLSYEQYF
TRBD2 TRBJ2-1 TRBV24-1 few TGTGCCACCAGTGAAACTGCTAGCGGATTACACAATGAGCAGTTCTTC CATSETASGLHNEQFF
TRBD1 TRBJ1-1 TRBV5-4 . TGTGCCAGCAGCTTGTCAGGGGGCGACGAAGCTTTCTTT CASSLSGGDEAFF
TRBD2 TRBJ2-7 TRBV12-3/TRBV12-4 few TGTGCCAGCACCTCCCGAGCGGGGGGCTGGGACGAGCAGTACTTC CASTSRAGGWDEQYF
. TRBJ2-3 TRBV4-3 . TGCGCCAGCAGCCACAAAGGACAGACAGATACGCAGTATTTT CASSHKGQTDTQYF
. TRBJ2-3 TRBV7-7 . TGTGCTGTTTCGAGCGACTTTAGCACAGATACGCAGTATTTT CAVSSDFSTDTQYF
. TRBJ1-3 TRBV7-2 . TGTGCCAGCAGCTCCAGAGAGGACGGAAACACCATATATTTT CASSSREDGNTIYF
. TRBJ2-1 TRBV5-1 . TGCGCCAGCAGCTTGTATACTTTCGGGACCAACCAAGATAATGAGCAGTTCTTC CASSLYTFGTNQDNEQFF
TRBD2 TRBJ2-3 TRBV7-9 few TGTGCCAGCAGCTTAAGCGGGACTTCTGGAGATACGCAGTATTTT CASSLSGTSGDTQYF
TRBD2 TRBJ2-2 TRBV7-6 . TGTGCCAGCAGCCACCGTGGACTAGCGGGGGGGTTCGGGGAGCTGTTTTTT CASSHRGLAGGFGELFF
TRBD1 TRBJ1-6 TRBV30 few TGTGCCTGGAGCTGGAGAACAGGGGGAAATTCACCCCTCCACTTT CAWSWRTGGNSPLHF
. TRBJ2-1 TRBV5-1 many TGCGCCAGCAGCTCACCGCCCGGGACCGACGCCTCTAATGAGCAGTTCTTC CASSSPPGTDASNEQFF
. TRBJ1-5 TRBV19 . TGTGCCAGTAGTATCGCTGACAGGACCTATCAGCCCCAGCATTTT CASSIADRTYQPQHF
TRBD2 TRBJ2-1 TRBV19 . TGTGCCAGTAGTATAACTAGCGATTACAATGAGCAGTTCTTC CASSITSDYNEQFF
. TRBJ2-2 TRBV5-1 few TGCGCCAGCAGCTTGGAGTCCCCGAACACCGGGGAGCTGTTTTTT CASSLESPNTGELFF
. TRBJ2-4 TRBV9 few TGTGCCAGCAGCGTCGACAGTGTCTCCAAAAACATTCAGTACTTC CASSVDSVSKNIQYF
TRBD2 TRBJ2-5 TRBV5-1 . TGCGCCAGCTCACGGACTAGCCGGGAGACCCAGTACTTC CASSRTSRETQYF
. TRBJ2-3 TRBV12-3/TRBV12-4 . TGTGCCAGCAGTGCCGATACGGAGGTGACAGATACGCAGTATTTT CASSADTEVTDTQYF
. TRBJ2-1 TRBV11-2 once TGTGCCAGCAGCTTATGGGCGGCCTCGGACAATGAGCAGTTCTTC CASSLWAASDNEQFF
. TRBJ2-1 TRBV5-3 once TGTGCCAGAAGCTTTCGAGTATTCCGCCCGAGCTCCTACAATGAGCAGTTCTTC CARSFRVFRPSSYNEQFF
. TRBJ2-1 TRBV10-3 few TGTGCCATCAGTGGACTACTCTACAATGAGCAGTTCTTC CAISGLLYNEQFF
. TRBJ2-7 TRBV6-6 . TGTGCCAGCAGCCAGGAAGCCTACGAGCAGTACTTC CASSQEAYEQYF
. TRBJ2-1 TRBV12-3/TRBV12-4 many TGTGCCAGCAGGGGTTGGGGGGGGGCCTTCCATGAGCAGTTCTTC CASRGWGGAFHEQFF
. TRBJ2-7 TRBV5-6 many TGTGCCAGCAGCCGGGGACACCGGAACTCCTACGAGCAGTACTTC CASSRGHRNSYEQYF
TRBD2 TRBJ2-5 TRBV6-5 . TGTGCCAGCAGATTAAGAAGACGGGAGGGGGGAGAGACCCAGTACTTC CASRLRRREGGETQYF
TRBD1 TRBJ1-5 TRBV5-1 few TGCGCCAGCAGCCCCGGACAGGGAGAGGTTAGCAATCAGCCCCAGCATTTT CASSPGQGEVSNQPQHF
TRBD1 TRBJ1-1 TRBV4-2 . TGTGCCAGCAGCCGAGTCGCCGGGGCAGGGGGGTTCAACACTGAAGCTTTCTTT CASSRVAGAGGFNTEAFF
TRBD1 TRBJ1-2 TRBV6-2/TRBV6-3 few TGTGCCAGCAGTTGGACAGGGTATGGCTACACCTTC CASSWTGYGYTF
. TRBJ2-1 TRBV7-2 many TGTGCCAGTCGGCGAGCGGCTAGCTCCTACAATGAGCAGTTCTTC CASRRAASSYNEQFF
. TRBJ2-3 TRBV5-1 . TGCGCCAGCAGCTTGGCCGGGACCAACACAGATACGCAGTATTTT CASSLAGTNTDTQYF
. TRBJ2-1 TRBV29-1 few TGCAGCGTTGATTGGCAGGGCAATGAGCAGTTCTTC CSVDWQGNEQFF
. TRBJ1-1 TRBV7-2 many TGTGCCAGCAGCTCCCCTGGCGGGGCCCGCACTGAAGCTTTCTTT CASSSPGGARTEAFF
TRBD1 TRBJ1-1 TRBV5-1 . TGCGCCAGCAGCTGGGACAGGCGGGGCACTGAAGCTTTCTTT CASSWDRRGTEAFF
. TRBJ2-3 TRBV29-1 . TGCAGCGTTTCCACAGGGCCCGATACGCAGTATTTT CSVSTGPDTQYF
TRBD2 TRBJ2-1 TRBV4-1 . TGCGCCAGCAGCCGGAGGACTAGCGTGGGGGCGACCGATGAGCAGTTCTTC CASSRRTSVGATDEQFF
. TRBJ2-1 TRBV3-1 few TGTGCCAGCAGCCAAGTGGAGGGTGAGCAGTTCTTC CASSQVEGEQFF
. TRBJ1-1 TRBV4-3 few TGCGCCAGCAGCCGGGACCCGATGAACACTGAAGCTTTCTTT CASSRDPMNTEAFF
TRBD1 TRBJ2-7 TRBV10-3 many TGTGCCATCAGTGAAGGGACAGGGAGGTACGAGCAGTACTTC CAISEGTGRYEQYF